The 6 T cell receptor beta chains presented below share a single source sample, sequenced in a study of T cell responses to AZD1222 COVID-19 vaccine. Measured with immunoSEQ multiplex PCR; TCRdb has only the in-frame clones, and not every one. Of approximately 100,000 clones in the sample, around nine tenths are singletons; the top ten hold around 9.4%. The material sequenced was peripheral blood, taken on day 0 of AZD1222 vaccination. Receptors originate from an adult in good health.

This sequence joins TRBV24-1 and TRBJ1-2, with 8 positions matching TRBD1. The CDR3 spans 13 residues. J was trimmed by 6 bases and V by 4 bases; bases with no gene match: 3. CDR1 KGHDR and CDR2 SFDVKD come from the germline V gene. CDR3 bases: TGTGCCACCAGTGAAGGACAGGGACATGGCTACACCTTC. This gives the protein CATSEGQGHGYTF.

V usage is TRBV5-1 and J usage is TRBJ1-6; D is perhaps TRBD1 (5 bases). The V and J ends lost 0 bases and 15 bases respectively, with 22 bases between them. Germline V CDR1 and CDR2: SGHRS, YFSETQ. The CDR3 spans 16 residues. The CDR3 nucleotides read TGCGCCAGCAGCTTGGGGCACGAGGGCAGGGTTCAAGTCCTCCACTTT. Translation: CASSLGHEGRVQVLHF.

The chain has TRBV7-8 and TRBJ1-6; D not resolved. Germline V gene data show CDR1 as SGHVS and CDR2 as FQNEAQ. CDR3 length: 13 residues. Trimming left V 5 bases short and J 6 bases short, with 8 bases between. This CDR3 reads CASSPGINSPLHF. The CDR3 region has the DNA TGTGCCAGCAGCCCGGGGATTAATTCACCCCTCCACTTT.

The chain is built from TRBV5-6 and TRBJ2-3, with D uncertain. The CDR3 runs 14 residues. V was shortened by 0 bases and J by 4 bases, with 9 bases between the two germline ends. Per the germline V gene, CDR1 is SGHDT and CDR2 is YYEEEE. The CDR3 DNA follows: TGTGCCAGCAGCTTGGTTAGGGAAGCAGATACGCAGTATTTT. The encoded protein is CASSLVREADTQYF.

The gene calls are TRBV19 and TRBJ2-1; D possibly corresponds to TRBD1 (6 bases). The CDR3 runs 13 residues. Germline values: CDR1 LNHDA, CDR2 SQIVND (reference sequence). Trimming removed 4 bases from V and 6 bases from J, with 10 bases in between. CDR3 coding DNA: TGTGCCAGTAGTAGGACAGAAAGCAATGAGCAGTTCTTC. This translates into CASSRTESNEQFF.

CDR3 sequence reads: CASSSSSGNYGYTF. CDR3 sequence (DNA): TGTGCCAGCAGCTCTTCGAGTGGGAACTATGGCTACACCTTC. The chain joins TRBV7-8 to TRBJ1-2, with unresolved D. Trimming shortened V by 4 bases and J by 2 bases, and 11 bases separated the two germline ends. This CDR3 region has 14 residues. CDR1 is SGHVS and CDR2 is FQNEAQ in the germline V gene.